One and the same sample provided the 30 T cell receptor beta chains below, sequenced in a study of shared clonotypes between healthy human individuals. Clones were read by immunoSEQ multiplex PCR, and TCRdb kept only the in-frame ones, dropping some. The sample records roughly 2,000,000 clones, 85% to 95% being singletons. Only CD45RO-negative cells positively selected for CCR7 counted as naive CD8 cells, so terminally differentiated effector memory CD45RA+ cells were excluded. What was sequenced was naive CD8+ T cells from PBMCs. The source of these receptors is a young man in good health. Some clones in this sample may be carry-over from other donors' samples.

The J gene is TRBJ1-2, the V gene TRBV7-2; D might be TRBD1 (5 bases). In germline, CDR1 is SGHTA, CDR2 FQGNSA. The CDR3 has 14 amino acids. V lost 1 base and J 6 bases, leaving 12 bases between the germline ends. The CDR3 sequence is CASSLEGAVDGYTF. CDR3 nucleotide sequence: TGTGCCAGCAGCTTAGAAGGGGCGGTGGATGGCTACACCTTC. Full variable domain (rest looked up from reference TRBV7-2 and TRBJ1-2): GAGVSQSPSNKVTEKGKDVELRCDPISGHTALYWYRQSLGQGLEFLIYFQGNSAPDKSGLPSDRFSAERTGGSVSTLTIQRTQQEDSAVYLCASSLEGAVDGYTFGSGTRLTVV.

The CDR3 DNA reads as TGCGCCAGCAGTGAGGGACAGGGGGTTTACGAGCAGTACTTC. This encodes CASSEGQGVYEQYF. The gene calls are TRBV10-1 and TRBJ2-7, with 10 bases fitting TRBD1. The CDR3 covers 14 residues. V gave up 2 bases and J gave up 4 bases; unmatched junction bases: 2. The germline gives CDR1 WNHNN, CDR2 SYGVQD (reference sequence).

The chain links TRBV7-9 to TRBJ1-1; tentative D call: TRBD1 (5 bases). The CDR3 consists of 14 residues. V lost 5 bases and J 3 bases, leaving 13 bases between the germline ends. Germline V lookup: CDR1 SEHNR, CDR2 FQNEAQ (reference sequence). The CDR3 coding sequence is TGTGCCAGCAGCCCCGCGGGGGTTGACACTGAAGCTTTCTTT. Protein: CASSPAGVDTEAFF.

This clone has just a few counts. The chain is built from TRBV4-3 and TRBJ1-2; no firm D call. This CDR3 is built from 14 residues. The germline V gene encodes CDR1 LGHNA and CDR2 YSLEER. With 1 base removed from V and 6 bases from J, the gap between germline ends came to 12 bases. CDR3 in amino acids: CASSQGGLGDGYTF. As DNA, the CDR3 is TGCGCCAGCAGCCAAGGAGGGCTCGGGGATGGCTACACCTTC.

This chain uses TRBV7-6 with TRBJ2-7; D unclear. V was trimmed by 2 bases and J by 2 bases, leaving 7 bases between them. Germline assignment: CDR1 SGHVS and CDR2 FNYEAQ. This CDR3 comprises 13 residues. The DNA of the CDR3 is TGTGCCAGCAGCTTAACTCCCACCTACGAGCAGTACTTC. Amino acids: CASSLTPTYEQYF.

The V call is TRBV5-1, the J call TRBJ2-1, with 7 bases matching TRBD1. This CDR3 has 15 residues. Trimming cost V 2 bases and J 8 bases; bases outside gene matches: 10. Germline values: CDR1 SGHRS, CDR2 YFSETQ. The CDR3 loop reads CASSLEDRFIDEQFF. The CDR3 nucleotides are TGCGCCAGCAGCTTAGAGGACAGGTTCATCGATGAGCAGTTCTTC.

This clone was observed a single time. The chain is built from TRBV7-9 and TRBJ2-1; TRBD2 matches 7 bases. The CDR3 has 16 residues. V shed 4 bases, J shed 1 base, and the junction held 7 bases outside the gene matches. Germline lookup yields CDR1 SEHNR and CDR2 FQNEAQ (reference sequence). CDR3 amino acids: CASSSLAPISYNEQFF. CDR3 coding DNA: TGTGCCAGCAGCTCACTAGCGCCCATTTCCTACAATGAGCAGTTCTTC.

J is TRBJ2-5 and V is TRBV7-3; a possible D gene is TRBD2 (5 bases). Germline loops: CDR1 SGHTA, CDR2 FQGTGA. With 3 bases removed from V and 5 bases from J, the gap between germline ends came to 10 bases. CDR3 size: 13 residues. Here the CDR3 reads CASSFGVWETQYF. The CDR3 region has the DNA TGTGCCAGCAGCTTCGGGGTGTGGGAGACCCAGTACTTC.

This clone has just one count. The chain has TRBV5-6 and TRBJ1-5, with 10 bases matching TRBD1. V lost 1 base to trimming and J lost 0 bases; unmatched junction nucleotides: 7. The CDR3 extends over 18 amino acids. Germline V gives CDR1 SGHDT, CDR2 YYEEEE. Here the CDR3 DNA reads TGTGCCAGCAGCTTGCACCGGGACAGGGGTTATAGCAATCAGCCCCAGCATTTT. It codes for CASSLHRDRGYSNQPQHF.

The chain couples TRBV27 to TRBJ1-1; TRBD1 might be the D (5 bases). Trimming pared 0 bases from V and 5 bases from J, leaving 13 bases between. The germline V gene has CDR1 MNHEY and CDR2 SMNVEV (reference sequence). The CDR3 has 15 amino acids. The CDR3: CASSLSSSGLTEAFF. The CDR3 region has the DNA TGTGCCAGCAGTTTATCGTCTTCAGGGTTAACTGAAGCTTTCTTT.

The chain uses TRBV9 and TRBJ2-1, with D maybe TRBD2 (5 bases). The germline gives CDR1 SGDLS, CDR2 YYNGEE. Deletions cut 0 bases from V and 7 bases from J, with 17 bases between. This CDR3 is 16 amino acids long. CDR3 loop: CASSVVATVGWNEQFF. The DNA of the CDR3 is TGTGCCAGCAGCGTAGTAGCGACGGTGGGTTGGAATGAGCAGTTCTTC. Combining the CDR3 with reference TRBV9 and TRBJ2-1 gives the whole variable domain DSGVTQTPKHLITATGQRVTLRCSPRSGDLSVYWYQQSLDQGLQFLIQYYNGEERAKGNILERFSAQQFPDLHSELNLSSLELGDSALYFCASSVVATVGWNEQFFGPGTRLTVL.

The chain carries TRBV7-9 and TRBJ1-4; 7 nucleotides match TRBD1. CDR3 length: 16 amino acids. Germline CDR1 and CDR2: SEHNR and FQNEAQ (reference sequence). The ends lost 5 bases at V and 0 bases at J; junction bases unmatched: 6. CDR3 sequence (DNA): TGTGCCAGCAGCCCAAGACAGGGTGCAACTAATGAAAAACTGTTTTTT. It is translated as CASSPRQGATNEKLFF. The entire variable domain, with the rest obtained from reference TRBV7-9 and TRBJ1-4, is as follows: DTGVSQNPRHKITKRGQNVTFRCDPISEHNRLYWYRQTLGQGPEFLTYFQNEAQLEKSRLLSDRFSAERPKGSFSTLEIQRTEQGDSAMYLCASSPRQGATNEKLFFGSGTQLSVL.

This chain's CDR3 is CAWSTARPLAIYNEQFF. CDR3 sequence (DNA): TGTGCCTGGAGTACCGCCAGGCCGTTGGCAATATACAATGAGCAGTTCTTC. The rearrangement uses TRBV30 and TRBJ2-1; no reliable D call. The CDR3 loop spans 17 amino acids. V gave up 2 bases and J gave up 4 bases, with 21 bases separating them. The germline CDR1 and CDR2 sequences are GTSNPN and SVGIG (reference sequence).

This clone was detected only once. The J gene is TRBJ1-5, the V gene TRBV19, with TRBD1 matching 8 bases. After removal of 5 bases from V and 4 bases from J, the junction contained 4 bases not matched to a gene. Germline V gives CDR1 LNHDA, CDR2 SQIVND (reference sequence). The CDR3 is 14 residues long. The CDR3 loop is CASSPGGSNQPQHF. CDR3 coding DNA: TGTGCCAGTAGTCCAGGGGGCAGTAATCAGCCCCAGCATTTT.

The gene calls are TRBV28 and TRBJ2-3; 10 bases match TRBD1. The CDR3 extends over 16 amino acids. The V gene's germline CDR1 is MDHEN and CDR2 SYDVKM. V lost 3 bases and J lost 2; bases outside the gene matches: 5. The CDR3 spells CASSFSGQGITDTQYF. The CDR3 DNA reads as TGTGCCAGCAGTTTTTCGGGACAGGGGATCACAGATACGCAGTATTTT.

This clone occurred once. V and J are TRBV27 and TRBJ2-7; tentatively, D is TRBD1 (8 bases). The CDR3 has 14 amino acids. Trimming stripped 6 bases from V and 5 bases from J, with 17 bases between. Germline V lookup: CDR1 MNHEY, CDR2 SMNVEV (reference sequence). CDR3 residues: CASRGGTGGDEQYF. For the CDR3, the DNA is TGTGCCAGCAGGGGTGGCACAGGGGGGGACGAGCAGTACTTC.

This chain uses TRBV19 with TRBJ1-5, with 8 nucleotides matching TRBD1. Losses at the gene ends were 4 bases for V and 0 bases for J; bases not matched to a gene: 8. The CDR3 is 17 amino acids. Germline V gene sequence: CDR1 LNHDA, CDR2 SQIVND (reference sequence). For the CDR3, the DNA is TGTGCCAGTAGTAGGGACAGGCCGTTTTATAGCAATCAGCCCCAGCATTTT. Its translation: CASSRDRPFYSNQPQHF. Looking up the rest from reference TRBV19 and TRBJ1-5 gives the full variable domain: DGGITQSPKYLFRKEGQNVTLSCEQNLNHDAMYWYRQDPGQGLRLIYYSQIVNDFQKGDIAEGYSVSREKKESFPLTVTSAQKNPTAFYLCASSRDRPFYSNQPQHFGDGTRLSIL.

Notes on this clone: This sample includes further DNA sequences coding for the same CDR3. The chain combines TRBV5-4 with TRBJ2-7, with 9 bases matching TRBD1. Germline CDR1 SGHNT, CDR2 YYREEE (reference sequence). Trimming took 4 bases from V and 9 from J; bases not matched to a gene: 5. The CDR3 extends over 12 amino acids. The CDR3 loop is CASSPGQGGQYF. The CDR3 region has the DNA TGTGCCAGCAGCCCGGGACAGGGCGGGCAGTACTTC.

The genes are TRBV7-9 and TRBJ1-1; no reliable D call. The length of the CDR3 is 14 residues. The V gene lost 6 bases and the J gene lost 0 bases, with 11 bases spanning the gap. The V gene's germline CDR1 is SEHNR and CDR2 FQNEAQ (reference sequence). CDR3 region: CASRLPGVNTEAFF. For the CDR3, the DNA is TGTGCCAGCAGACTCCCGGGTGTGAACACTGAAGCTTTCTTT.

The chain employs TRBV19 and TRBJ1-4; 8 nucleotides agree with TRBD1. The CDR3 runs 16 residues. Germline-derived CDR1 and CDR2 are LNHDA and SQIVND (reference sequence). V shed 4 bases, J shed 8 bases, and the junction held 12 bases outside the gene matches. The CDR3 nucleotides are TGTGCCAGTAGTACTTTACCGGGGACAGGAGTCGAAAAACTGTTTTTT. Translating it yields CASSTLPGTGVEKLFF.

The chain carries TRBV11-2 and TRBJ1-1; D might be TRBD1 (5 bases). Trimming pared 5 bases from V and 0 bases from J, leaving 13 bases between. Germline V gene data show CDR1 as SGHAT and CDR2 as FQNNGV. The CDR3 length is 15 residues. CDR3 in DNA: TGTGCCAGCAGCCCGCAGACAGTTATGAACACTGAAGCTTTCTTT. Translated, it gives CASSPQTVMNTEAFF.

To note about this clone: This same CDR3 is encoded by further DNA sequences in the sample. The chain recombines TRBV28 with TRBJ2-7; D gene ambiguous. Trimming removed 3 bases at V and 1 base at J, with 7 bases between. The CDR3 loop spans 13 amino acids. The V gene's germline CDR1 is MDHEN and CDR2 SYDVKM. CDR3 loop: CASSLMRSYEQYF. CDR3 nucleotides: TGTGCCAGCAGTTTGATGAGATCCTACGAGCAGTACTTC. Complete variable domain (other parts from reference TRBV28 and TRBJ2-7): DVKVTQSSRYLVKRTGEKVFLECVQDMDHENMFWYRQDPGLGLRLIYFSYDVKMKEKGDIPEGYSVSREKKERFSLILESASTNQTSMYLCASSLMRSYEQYFGPGTRLTVT.

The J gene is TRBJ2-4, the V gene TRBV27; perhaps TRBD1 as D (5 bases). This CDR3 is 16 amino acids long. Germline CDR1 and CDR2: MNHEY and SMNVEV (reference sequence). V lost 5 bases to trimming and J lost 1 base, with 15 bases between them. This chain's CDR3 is CASSSREPRAKNIQYF. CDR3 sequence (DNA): TGTGCCAGCAGTAGCAGGGAACCCCGGGCCAAAAACATTCAGTACTTC.

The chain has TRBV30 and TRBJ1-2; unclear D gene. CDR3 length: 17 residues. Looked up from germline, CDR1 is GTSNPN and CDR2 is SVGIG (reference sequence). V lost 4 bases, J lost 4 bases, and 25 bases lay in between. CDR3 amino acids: CAWKPQQRPLTLYGYTF. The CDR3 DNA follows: TGTGCCTGGAAACCCCAGCAGAGACCCTTAACGCTCTATGGCTACACCTTC. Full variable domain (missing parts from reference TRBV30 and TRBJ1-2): SQTIHQWPATLVQPVGSPLSLECTVEGTSNPNLYWYRQAAGRGLQLLFYSVGIGQISSEVPQNLSASRPQDRQFILSSKKLLLSDSGFYLCAWKPQQRPLTLYGYTFGSGTRLTVV.

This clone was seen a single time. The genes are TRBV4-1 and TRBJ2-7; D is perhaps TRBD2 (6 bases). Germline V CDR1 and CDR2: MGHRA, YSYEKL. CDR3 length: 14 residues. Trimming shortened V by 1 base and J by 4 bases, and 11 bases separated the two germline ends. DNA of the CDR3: TGCGCCAGCAGCCAAGGCCCACGGGAGTACGAGCAGTACTTC. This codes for CASSQGPREYEQYF.

The CDR3 nucleotides read TGTGCCAGCCTCAGGGCAGGGGAGGACGAGCAGTACTTC. Translated: CASLRAGEDEQYF. V is TRBV6-5 and J is TRBJ2-7; D may be TRBD1 or TRBD2 (6 bases each). The germline CDR1 and CDR2 sequences are MNHEY and SVGAGI. The V and J ends lost 8 bases and 5 bases respectively, with 16 bases between them. The CDR3 is 13 residues long.

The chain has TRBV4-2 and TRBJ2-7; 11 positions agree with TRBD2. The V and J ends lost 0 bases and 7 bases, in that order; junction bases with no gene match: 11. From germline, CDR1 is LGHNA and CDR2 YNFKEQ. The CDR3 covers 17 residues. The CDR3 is CASSQDSTSGDSGEQYF. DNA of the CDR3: TGTGCCAGCAGCCAAGATTCGACTAGCGGGGACTCGGGGGAGCAGTACTTC.

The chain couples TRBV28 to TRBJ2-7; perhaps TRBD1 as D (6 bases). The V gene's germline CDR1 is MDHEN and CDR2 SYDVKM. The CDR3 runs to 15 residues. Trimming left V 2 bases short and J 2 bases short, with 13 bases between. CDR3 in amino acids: CASSLAPGQPYEQYF. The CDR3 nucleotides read TGTGCCAGCAGTTTAGCACCAGGACAGCCCTACGAGCAGTACTTC.

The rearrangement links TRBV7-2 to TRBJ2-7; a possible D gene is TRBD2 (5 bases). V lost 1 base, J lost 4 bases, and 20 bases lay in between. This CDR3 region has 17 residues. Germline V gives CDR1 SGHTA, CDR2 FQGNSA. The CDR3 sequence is CASSLVASAAGPYEQYF. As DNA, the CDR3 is TGTGCCAGCAGCTTAGTAGCGTCTGCTGCTGGCCCTTACGAGCAGTACTTC.

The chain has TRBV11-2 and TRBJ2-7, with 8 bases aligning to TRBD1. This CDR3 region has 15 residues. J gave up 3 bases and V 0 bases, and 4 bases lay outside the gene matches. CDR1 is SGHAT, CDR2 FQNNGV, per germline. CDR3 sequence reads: CASSLEATGDYEQYF. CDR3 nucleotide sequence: TGTGCCAGCAGCTTAGAGGCGACAGGGGACTACGAGCAGTACTTC.